The clone carrying this T cell receptor (beta chain) showed up many times. This sample is part of a study of blood T cell repertoires in COVID-19. Across the whole study: From T cells, B-cell-depleted T cells, or PBMCs came the material, which was cDNA or gDNA.

The V gene's germline CDR1 is LNHNV and CDR2 YYDKDF (reference sequence). The CDR3 length is 16 residues. The V segment lost 0 bases and the J segment 2 bases; nucleotides outside the gene matches: 5. As originally analysed: Amplification from reference gene primers served as the basis for estimated nucleated cell counts. Only in-frame clones appear in the TCRdb table, and some are missing; sequencing was by immunoSEQ multiplex PCR. The DNA was the basis for D and trimming; V, J and clone size are from that table. The table lists about 260,000 clones, about nine tenths of them singletons, with roughly 9.8% in the top ten.

The chain joins TRBV15 to TRBJ2-3, with 7 nucleotides matching TRBD2. This TCR came from a man aged 40-49 years who had recovered from COVID-19. The sequenced material came from peripheral blood. The CDR3 loop reads CATSRDPGGTTDTQYF. As DNA, the CDR3 is TGTGCCACCAGCAGAGATCCGGGGGGAACCACAGATACGCAGTATTTT.